This entry is about one TCR beta chain. Its antigen remains unknown. Germline V gene sequence: CDR1 PRHDT, CDR2 FYEKMQ (reference sequence). The CDR3 has 12 amino acids. PCR amplification relied on 60 Vbeta primers (plus 13 Jbeta primers). Clones were sequenced by immunoSEQ multiplex PCR, and TCRdb holds only the in-frame ones, with some missing. Counted here are fewer than 120,000 clones, approximately 82% occurring once; the ten biggest clones make up about an eighth. The record originates from a study of cytomegalovirus exposure and HLA in healthy donors. Study-level points and caveats: Earlier analysis found most TCR beta V segments productive about 87% or about 30% of the time.

The genes are TRBV13 and TRBJ2-5; possible D gene TRBD2, 5 bases. Sequencing input: PBMCs. This TCR was recovered from a man aged 25 to 40 in good health and CMV-seropositive. Here the CDR3 DNA reads TGTGCTACCTGTCGGGGACAAGAGACCCAGTACTTC. Translating gives CATCRGQETQYF.